The sequence of this TCR beta chain was determined in a study of CD8+ T cells in alopecia areata. At the level of the study: Treated patients swallowed 5 to 10 mg of oral tofacitinib twice daily.

RNA extraction was followed by reverse transcription into cDNA, which acted as the sequencing template. The protocol was immunoSEQ multiplex PCR, while the TCRdb copy is restricted to in-frame clones and leaves out a portion. Among 95,000 to 100,000 clones listed, roughly three fifths were seen once. Treatment indicated: oral pan-JAK inhibitor, 5-10 mg twice daily. The CDR3 length is 14 residues. V gave up 3 bases and J gave up 6 bases; unmatched junction bases: 5. Germline assignment: CDR1 MGHRA and CDR2 YSYEKL. J is TRBJ1-2 and V is TRBV4-1, with 9 nucleotides matching TRBD1. The sample was CD8+ T cells sorted from blood, taken at roughly week 55, from a patient treated with tofacitinib. This clonotype was obtained from a human donor with alopecia areata. The CDR3 coding sequence is TGCGCCAGCAGCCAGGCAGGGACAGGGAATGGCTACACCTTC. This codes for CASSQAGTGNGYTF.